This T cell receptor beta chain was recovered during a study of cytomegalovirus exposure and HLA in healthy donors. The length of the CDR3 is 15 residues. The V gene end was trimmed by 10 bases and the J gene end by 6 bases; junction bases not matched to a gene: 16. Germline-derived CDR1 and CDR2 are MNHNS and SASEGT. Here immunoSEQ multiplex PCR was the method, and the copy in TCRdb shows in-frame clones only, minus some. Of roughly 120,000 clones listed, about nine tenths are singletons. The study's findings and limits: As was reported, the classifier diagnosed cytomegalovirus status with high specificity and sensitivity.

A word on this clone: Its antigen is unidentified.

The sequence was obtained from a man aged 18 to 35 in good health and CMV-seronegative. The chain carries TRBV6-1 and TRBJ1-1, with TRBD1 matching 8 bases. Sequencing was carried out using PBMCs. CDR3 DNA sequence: TGTGCCAACGGACAGGGCTCTCGAGGAAGCCCTGAAGCTTTCTTT. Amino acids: CANGQGSRGSPEAFF.